This T cell receptor beta chain was sequenced during a study of shared clonotypes between healthy human individuals. In the study overall: Researchers drew samples from two women and a few men aged 18 to 49. Per-donor plates numbered three CD4 naive, three CD4 memory, two CD8 naive and one CD8 memory.

Deep-level running was used for the assay. Clones were sequenced by immunoSEQ multiplex PCR, and TCRdb holds only the in-frame ones, with some missing. The sample yields around 2.5 million clones, approximately 93% seen once. The donor cohort consisted entirely of Caucasian adults residing in Nashville, Tennessee. Trimming left V 6 bases short and J 3 bases short, with 9 bases between. There are 12 residues in the CDR3. Germline V gene sequence: CDR1 SQVTM, CDR2 ANQGSEA. To note about this clone: The same CDR3 also results from other DNA sequences found in this sample.

The sequencing input was naive CD4+ T cells from PBMCs. Subset noted: CD45RA+ positively selected. The chain combines TRBV29-1 with TRBJ2-1, with D perhaps matching TRBD1 (5 bases). This TCR derives from a man in his late teens or twenties in good health. Some clones in this sample may be carry-over from other donors' samples. The CDR3 region has the DNA TGCAGCGTCGACCAGGGCTACAATGAGCAGTTCTTC. This gives the protein CSVDQGYNEQFF.